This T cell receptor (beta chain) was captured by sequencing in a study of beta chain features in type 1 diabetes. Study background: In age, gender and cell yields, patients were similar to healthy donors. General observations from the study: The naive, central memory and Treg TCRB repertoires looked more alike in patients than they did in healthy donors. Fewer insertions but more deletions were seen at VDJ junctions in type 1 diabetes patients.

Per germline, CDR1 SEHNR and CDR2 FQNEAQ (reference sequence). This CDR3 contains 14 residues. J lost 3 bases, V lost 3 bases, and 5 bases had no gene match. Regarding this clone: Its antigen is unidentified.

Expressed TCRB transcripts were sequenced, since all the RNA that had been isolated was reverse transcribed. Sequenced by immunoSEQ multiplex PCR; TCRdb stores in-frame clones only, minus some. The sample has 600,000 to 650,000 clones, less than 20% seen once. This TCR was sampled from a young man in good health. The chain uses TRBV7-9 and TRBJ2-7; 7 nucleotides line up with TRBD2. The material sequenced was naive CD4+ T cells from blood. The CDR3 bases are TGTGCCAGCAGCTTCGGCGGGGGTTACTACGAGCAGTACTTC. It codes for CASSFGGGYYEQYF.